The clone carrying this TCR beta chain was counted a single time. The V gene's germline CDR1 is SGDLS and CDR2 YYNGEE. The CDR3 sequence is 14 residues long. The junction had 4 bases not matched to a gene; V was cut back by 0 bases and J by 8 bases. This sample was taken from a study of blood T cell repertoires in COVID-19. Study-wide background: Italy, Spain and the United States were the sources of the convalescent and acute COVID-19 samples. In each case, the material was cDNA or gDNA derived from T cells, B-cell-depleted T cells, or PBMCs.

Sequencing was performed with immunoSEQ multiplex PCR; in TCRdb, only in-frame clones are kept and a portion is missing. The sample shows 90,000 or so clones, roughly 85% of them seen only once. The receptor was isolated from a human donor in a cohort sampled during active COVID-19. The sample comprised peripheral blood. This rearrangement joins TRBV9 to TRBJ1-2; 10 nucleotides line up with TRBD1. CDR3 sequence: CASSVVGTGVGYTF. DNA for the CDR3: TGTGCCAGCAGCGTAGTAGGGACAGGGGTAGGCTACACCTTC.